This T cell receptor (beta chain) derives from a study of identical twins. Template switching introduced a universal primer site, and the cDNA bore unique molecular identifiers. One entry per CDR3 protein, called by TCRdb with MiXCR from the 5' RACE reads. Of approximately 600,000 distinct CDR3 sequences listed, under 8.5% are singletons. General study points: A lower insertion count was a feature of abundant cord blood beta clonotypes, with no such feature in memory repertoires.

This clonotype was seen at least ten times. Its antigen is not identified. Trimming took off 3 bases at V and 3 bases at J, with 6 bases between the two ends. There are 13 residues in the CDR3. This sample also belongs to another study, concerning yellow fever vaccine responses in identical twins.

The sequencing sample was made of PBMCs. This receptor was identified in a woman between 18 and 30 years old in good health. This chain joins TRBV12-3 or TRBV12-4 and TRBJ2-1; D call uncertain. CDR3 protein: CASSFVIYNEQFF. The CDR3 bases are TGTGCCAGCAGTTTCGTGATCTACAATGAGCAGTTCTTC.